The 27 T cell receptor beta chains below come from one sample, sequenced in a study of cytomegalovirus exposure and HLA in healthy donors. PCR amplification relied on 60 Vbeta primers (plus 13 Jbeta primers). TCRdb's table, derived via immunoSEQ multiplex PCR, lists solely in-frame clones and lacks some. In the table there are about 150,000 clones, roughly 85% of which are singletons. Sequencing was carried out using PBMCs. These TCRs come from a male donor in good health and CMV-seronegative.

V and J are TRBV5-4 and TRBJ2-2, with D hard to call. Germline V gives CDR1 SGHNT, CDR2 YYREEE (reference sequence). CDR3 length: 14 amino acids. The V end was cut by 0 bases, the J end by 6 bases, with 9 bases between. CDR3 sequence: CASSLGSSAGELFF. The CDR3 DNA reads TGTGCCAGCAGCTTGGGCAGTTCCGCCGGGGAGCTGTTTTTT.

The chain links TRBV27 to TRBJ1-4; D call uncertain. Germline CDR1 and CDR2: MNHEY and SMNVEV (reference sequence). This CDR3 region has 15 residues. Trimming left V 6 bases short and J 3 bases short, with 14 bases between. The CDR3 is CASSRNTIANEKLFF. CDR3 coding DNA: TGTGCCAGCAGCCGAAACACGATCGCTAATGAAAAACTGTTTTTT.

Only one count was recorded for this clone. The genes are TRBV7-7 and TRBJ2-3; the D gene is possibly TRBD1 (6 bases). The CDR3 has 14 amino acids. The V end lost 5 bases, the J end lost 2 bases, and 11 bases lay between the germline ends. Germline lookup yields CDR1 SSHAT and CDR2 FNYEAQ (reference sequence). CDR3 in amino acids: CASSRGQTTDTQYF. CDR3 in DNA: TGTGCCAGCAGCCGTGGACAGACCACAGATACGCAGTATTTT.

The J gene is TRBJ2-1, the V gene TRBV7-3, with TRBD2 matching over 10 bases. The CDR3 sequence is 16 residues long. Germline CDR1 and CDR2: SGHTA and FQGTGA. V shed 0 bases, J shed 2 bases, and the junction held 1 base outside the gene matches. In DNA form, the CDR3 reads TGTGCCAGCAGCTTAACTAGCGGGAGGACCTACAATGAGCAGTTCTTC. Residues: CASSLTSGRTYNEQFF.

The chain has TRBV5-1 and TRBJ2-4, with a tentative D call TRBD2 (5 bases). The germline CDR1 and CDR2 sequences are SGHRS and YFSETQ. This CDR3 is built from 15 residues. V was pared by 7 bases and J by 3 bases, with 17 bases between. Written as DNA, the CDR3 is TGCGCCAGCGGCAACCCCGGGGTAGGCAAAAACATTCAGTACTTC. It encodes CASGNPGVGKNIQYF.

The chain carries TRBV6-1 and TRBJ2-7; 10 nucleotides match TRBD1. V shed 6 bases and J 2 bases; nucleotides not matched to a gene: 7. This CDR3 contains 15 residues. Per germline, CDR1 MNHNS and CDR2 SASEGT. The CDR3 nucleotides read TGTGCCAGCAGAGCCGGGACAGGGGTCACCTACGAGCAGTACTTC. Protein product: CASRAGTGVTYEQYF.

This clone was counted between two and nine times. The chain couples TRBV10-3 to TRBJ1-4, with 8 bases fitting TRBD1. Germline CDR1 is ENHRY and CDR2 is SYGVKD. The CDR3 length is 14 residues. V dropped 6 bases and J dropped 7; count of bases not matched to a gene: 7. This CDR3 is CAISTGGPGEKLFF. The CDR3 region has the DNA TGTGCCATCAGCACAGGGGGACCAGGTGAAAAACTGTTTTTT.

The genes are TRBV30 and TRBJ1-3; D is possibly TRBD1 (5 bases). The CDR3 extends over 14 amino acids. Germline V gene data show CDR1 as GTSNPN and CDR2 as SVGIG (reference sequence). The CDR3 bases are TGTGCGGGCGGTGCAGGGCCCTTAGGAAACACCATATATTTT. Its translation: CAGGAGPLGNTIYF.

The chain uses TRBV4-1 and TRBJ1-2, with TRBD1 matching 7 bases. CDR3 size: 19 residues. Germline V lookup: CDR1 MGHRA, CDR2 YSYEKL. J gave up 4 bases and V 4 bases, and 21 bases lay outside the gene matches. CDR3 in DNA: TGCGCCAGCAGCCCCCGCGCGGCCTCTACCCCTGACAGGGCCTATGGCTACACCTTC. Encoded protein: CASSPRAASTPDRAYGYTF.

The chain links TRBV7-2 to TRBJ2-7; TRBD1 aligns across 9 bases. V trimming: 2 bases; J trimming: 6 bases; junction bases outside the gene matches: 8. The germline V gene has CDR1 SGHTA and CDR2 FQGNSA. This CDR3 spans 15 amino acids. The CDR3 is CASSLQTGGLVEQYF. Written as DNA, the CDR3 is TGTGCCAGCAGCTTACAGACAGGGGGTCTGGTCGAGCAGTACTTC.

The V and J genes are TRBV18 and TRBJ1-5; 7 bases are shared with TRBD1. Trimming removed 1 base from V and 7 bases from J; junction bases left unmatched: 7. The CDR3 has 15 amino acids. Germline lookup yields CDR1 KGHSH and CDR2 LQKENI. Here the CDR3 reads CASSPQTGWGQPQHF. As DNA, the CDR3 is TGTGCCAGCTCACCACAGACAGGGTGGGGACAGCCCCAGCATTTT.

The V and J genes are TRBV6-6 and TRBJ2-2; 8 bases align to TRBD1. This CDR3 is 16 amino acids long. With 7 bases clipped from V and 3 bases from J, the junction kept 10 bases outside the gene matches. Germline V gives CDR1 MNHNY, CDR2 SVGAGI (reference sequence). In DNA form, the CDR3 reads TGTGCCAGCATTCGGTACCTGACAGGGGACACCGGGGAGCTGTTTTTT. Amino acids: CASIRYLTGDTGELFF.

The rearrangement uses TRBV6-1 and TRBJ2-5; tentatively, D is TRBD2 (5 bases). Trimming took off 1 base at V and 2 bases at J, with 14 bases between the two ends. There are 16 residues in the CDR3. Germline lookup yields CDR1 MNHNS and CDR2 SASEGT. Written as DNA, the CDR3 is TGTGCCAGCAGTGAAGTGCGCGGGTTAAATCAAGAGACCCAGTACTTC. Protein product: CASSEVRGLNQETQYF.

The genes are TRBV10-3 and TRBJ2-5, with 9 bases matching TRBD1. The V and J ends lost 7 bases and 5 bases, in that order; junction bases with no gene match: 8. The CDR3 totals 14 residues. CDR1 and CDR2 (germline): ENHRY, SYGVKD. CDR3 in amino acids: CAITSTGGAETQYF. The CDR3 coding sequence is TGTGCCATCACTTCGACAGGGGGAGCGGAGACCCAGTACTTC.

J is TRBJ2-1 and V is TRBV27; maybe TRBD2 (6 bases). The germline V gene has CDR1 MNHEY and CDR2 SMNVEV (reference sequence). V lost 4 bases, J lost 2 bases, and 9 bases lay in between. The length of the CDR3 is 14 residues. The CDR3 loop reads CASSSAGTYNEQFF. The CDR3, as DNA: TGTGCCAGCAGTTCCGCGGGGACCTACAATGAGCAGTTCTTC.

V gene TRBV5-1 combines with J gene TRBJ2-1; 14 nucleotides line up with TRBD2. The CDR3 contains 16 residues. Trimming took 3 bases from V and 5 from J; bases not matched to a gene: 4. Germline lookup yields CDR1 SGHRS and CDR2 YFSETQ. The CDR3 DNA sequence: TGCGCCAGCAGCTCTAGACTAGCGGGGGGGCACAATGAGCAGTTCTTC. This gives the protein CASSSRLAGGHNEQFF.

This clone showed up just once. The chain uses TRBV15 and TRBJ2-6, with 8 bases that match TRBD1. This CDR3 comprises 18 residues. Trimming took 4 bases from V and 2 from J; bases not matched to a gene: 10. CDR1 and CDR2 (germline): LNHNV, YYDKDF (reference sequence). CDR3 DNA sequence: TGTGCCACCAGCATAAATACAGGGGGAGTCACTGGGGCCAACGTCCTGACTTTC. Translated, it gives CATSINTGGVTGANVLTF.

The chain links TRBV19 to TRBJ2-3, with 13 positions matching TRBD2. V was clipped by 5 bases and J by 6 bases; unmatched bases: 11. There are 17 residues in the CDR3. Germline loops: CDR1 LNHDA, CDR2 SQIVND (reference sequence). CDR3 protein: CASSARTSGGFLDTQYF. Here the CDR3 DNA reads TGTGCCAGTAGTGCCCGGACTAGCGGGGGTTTCTTGGATACGCAGTATTTT.

This clone was recorded only once. The rearrangement uses TRBV19 and TRBJ1-1; a weak D match, TRBD1 (5 bases). Germline CDR1 reads LNHDA; CDR2 reads SQIVND (reference sequence). CDR3 length: 14 amino acids. Trimming stripped 3 bases from V and 6 bases from J, with 14 bases between. The CDR3, as DNA: TGTGCCAGTAGTATTCAGGGAATTAACGCTGAAGCTTTCTTT. Amino acids: CASSIQGINAEAFF.

The chain carries TRBV5-6 and TRBJ1-2; 9 nucleotides line up with TRBD1. CDR1 is SGHDT and CDR2 is YYEEEE in the germline V gene. The CDR3 covers 14 residues. The trim removed 0 bases at V and 7 bases at J, leaving 4 bases unmatched. The CDR3 nucleotides read TGTGCCAGCAGCTTGGTGGGACAGGGTTGTGGCTACACCTTC. Its protein is CASSLVGQGCGYTF.

V is TRBV29-1 and J is TRBJ2-7; 8 bases are a match to TRBD1. J gave up 5 bases and V 6 bases, and 6 bases lay outside the gene matches. Germline V gives CDR1 SQVTM, CDR2 ANQGSEA. The CDR3 consists of 12 residues. The CDR3 loop reads CSVRTGWNEQYF. The CDR3 region has the DNA TGCAGCGTGAGGACAGGGTGGAACGAGCAGTACTTC.

The chain combines TRBV5-5 with TRBJ2-1; the D is unclear. This CDR3 region has 14 residues. From germline, CDR1 is SGHKS and CDR2 YYEKEE (reference sequence). V dropped 0 bases and J dropped 4 bases, with 8 bases sitting between them. CDR3 coding DNA: TGTGCCAGCAGCTTGGAGGCGGTGTACAATGAGCAGTTCTTC. It codes for CASSLEAVYNEQFF.

V gene TRBV27 combines with J gene TRBJ2-2; D perhaps matches TRBD2 (5 bases). Germline values: CDR1 MNHEY, CDR2 SMNVEV (reference sequence). The V and J ends lost 7 bases and 8 bases respectively, with 11 bases between them. The length of the CDR3 is 12 residues. The CDR3 DNA sequence: TGTGCCAGCACCCATACGGGGGGGGAGCTGTTTTTT. Its translation is CASTHTGGELFF.

There are a few counts of this clone. The CDR3 sequence: CASRRTGRTGELFF. CDR3 DNA: TGTGCCAGCAGAAGGACAGGGCGGACCGGGGAGCTGTTTTTT. The chain carries TRBV6-1 and TRBJ2-2; 8 bases are shared with TRBD1. The V and J ends lost 6 bases and 5 bases, in that order; junction bases with no gene match: 5. Germline-derived CDR1 and CDR2 are MNHNS and SASEGT. This CDR3 is built from 14 residues.

The V call is TRBV19, the J call TRBJ1-1, with D hard to call. The V gene lost 7 bases and the J gene lost 0 bases, with 15 bases spanning the gap. Germline V gene data show CDR1 as LNHDA and CDR2 as SQIVND (reference sequence). This CDR3 is 15 amino acids long. The CDR3 nucleotides read TGTGCCAGTACTAGCTCCGCAACTATGAACACTGAAGCTTTCTTT. Its protein is CASTSSATMNTEAFF.

The table lists this clone with a count of one. The chain employs TRBV4-1 and TRBJ2-6; tentatively, D is TRBD1 (5 bases). Germline V gene sequence: CDR1 MGHRA, CDR2 YSYEKL. V lost 3 bases, J lost 0 bases, and 6 bases lay in between. This CDR3 has 15 residues. In DNA, the CDR3 is TGCGCCAGCAGCCAGACAGACTCTGGGGCCAACGTCCTGACTTTC. Its protein is CASSQTDSGANVLTF.

CDR3: CASSLGGLTYEQYF. CDR3 sequence (DNA): TGTGCCAGCAGCTTAGGGGGACTGACTTACGAGCAGTACTTC. V gene TRBV7-6 combines with J gene TRBJ2-7, with D tentatively TRBD2 (6 bases). Trimming removed 1 base from V and 4 bases from J, with 11 bases in between. This CDR3 contains 14 residues. Looked up from germline, CDR1 is SGHVS and CDR2 is FNYEAQ. The variable domain in full, completed from reference TRBV7-6 and TRBJ2-7, reads GAGVSQSPRYKVTKRGQDVALRCDPISGHVSLYWYRQALGQGPEFLTYFNYEAQQDKSGLPNDRFSAERPEGSISTLTIQRTEQRDSAMYRCASSLGGLTYEQYFGPGTRLTVT.